This TCR beta chain was captured by sequencing in a study of cytomegalovirus exposure and HLA in healthy donors. The wider study: The roughly 670 first-cohort repertoires shared a platform with the 130 or so validation repertoires, as reported in a later analysis. Findings of the study overall: The study listed around 150 cytomegalovirus-associated TCR beta chains. A subsequent analysis found that TCR clusters from the first cohort also tended to co-occur in the 90 to 150 validation repertoires, with about 93% of cluster scores above 0.

It was the approximately 130-subject validation cohort, separate from the roughly 700-subject first cohort, to which the donors belonged. In the case of this clone: The antigen is undetermined.

The protocol was immunoSEQ multiplex PCR, while the TCRdb copy is restricted to in-frame clones and leaves out a portion. This sample has about 130,000 clones; 85% to 90% occur once, and the top ten carry less than 7%. Germline CDR1 reads LNHDA; CDR2 reads SQIVND (reference sequence). V lost 6 bases to trimming and J lost 2 bases; unmatched junction nucleotides: 10. The CDR3 contains 16 residues. The chain joins TRBV19 to TRBJ2-7; 10 nucleotides match TRBD1. The sample was PBMCs. This TCR derives from a woman aged 25 to 39 in good health and CMV-seropositive. The CDR3 DNA reads TGTGCCAGTAGCATCCATCCCGGGACAGGGGCCTACGAGCAGTACTTC. Translation gives CASSIHPGTGAYEQYF.